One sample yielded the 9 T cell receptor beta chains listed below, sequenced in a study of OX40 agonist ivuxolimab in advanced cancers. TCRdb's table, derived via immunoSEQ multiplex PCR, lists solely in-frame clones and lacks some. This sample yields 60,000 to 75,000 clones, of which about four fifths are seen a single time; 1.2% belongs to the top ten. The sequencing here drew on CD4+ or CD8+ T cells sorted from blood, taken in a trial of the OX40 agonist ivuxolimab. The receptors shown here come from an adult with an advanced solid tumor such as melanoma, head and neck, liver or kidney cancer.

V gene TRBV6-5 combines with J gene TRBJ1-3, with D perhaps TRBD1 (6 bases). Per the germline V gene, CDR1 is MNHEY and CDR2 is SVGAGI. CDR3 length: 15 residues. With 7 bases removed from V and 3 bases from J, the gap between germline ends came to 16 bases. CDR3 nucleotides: TGTGCCAGCACCCCGTCGGGGGCTGGTGGAAACACCATATATTTT. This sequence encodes CASTPSGAGGNTIYF.

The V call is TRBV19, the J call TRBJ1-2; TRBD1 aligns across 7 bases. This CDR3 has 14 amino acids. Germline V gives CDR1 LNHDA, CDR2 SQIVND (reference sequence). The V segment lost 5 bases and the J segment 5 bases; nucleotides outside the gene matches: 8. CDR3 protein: CASSPGQVLYGYTF. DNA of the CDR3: TGTGCCAGTAGTCCAGGACAGGTTCTATATGGCTACACCTTC.

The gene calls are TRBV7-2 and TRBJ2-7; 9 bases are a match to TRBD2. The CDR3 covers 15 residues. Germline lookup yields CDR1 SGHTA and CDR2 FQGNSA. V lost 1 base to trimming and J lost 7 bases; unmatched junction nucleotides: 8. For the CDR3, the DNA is TGTGCCAGCAGCTTAGACAGCGGGGGGTCGGGGGAGCAGTACTTC. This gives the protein CASSLDSGGSGEQYF.

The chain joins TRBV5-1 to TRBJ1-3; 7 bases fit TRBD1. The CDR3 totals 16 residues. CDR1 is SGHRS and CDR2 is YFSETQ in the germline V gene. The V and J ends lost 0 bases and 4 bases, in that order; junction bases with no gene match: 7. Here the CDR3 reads CASSLVGGRGGNTIYF. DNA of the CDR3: TGCGCCAGCAGCTTGGTAGGGGGCAGAGGAGGAAACACCATATATTTT.

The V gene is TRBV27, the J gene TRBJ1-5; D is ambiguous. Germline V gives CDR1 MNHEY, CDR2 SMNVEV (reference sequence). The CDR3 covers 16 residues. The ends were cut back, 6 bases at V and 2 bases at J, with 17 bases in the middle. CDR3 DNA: TGTGCCAGCAGCCAAATGTTAGGGATGGGCAATCAGCCCCAGCATTTT. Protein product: CASSQMLGMGNQPQHF.

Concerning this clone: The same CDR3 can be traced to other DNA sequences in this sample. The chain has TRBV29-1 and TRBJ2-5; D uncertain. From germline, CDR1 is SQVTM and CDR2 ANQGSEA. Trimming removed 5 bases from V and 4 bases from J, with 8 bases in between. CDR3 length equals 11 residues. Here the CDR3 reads CSVRVGETQYF. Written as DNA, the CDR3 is TGCAGCGTTCGGGTTGGAGAGACCCAGTACTTC.

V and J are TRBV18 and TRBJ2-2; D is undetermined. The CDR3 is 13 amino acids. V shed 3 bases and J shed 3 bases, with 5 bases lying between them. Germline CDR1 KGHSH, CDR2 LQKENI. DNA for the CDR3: TGTGCCAGCTCACCTGCGGACACCGGGGAGCTGTTTTTT. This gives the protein CASSPADTGELFF. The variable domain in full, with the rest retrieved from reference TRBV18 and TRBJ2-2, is NAGVMQNPRHLVRRRGQEARLRCSPMKGHSHVYWYRQLPEEGLKFMVYLQKENIIDESGMPKERFSAEFPKEGPSILRIQQVVRGDSAAYFCASSPADTGELFFGEGSRLTVL.

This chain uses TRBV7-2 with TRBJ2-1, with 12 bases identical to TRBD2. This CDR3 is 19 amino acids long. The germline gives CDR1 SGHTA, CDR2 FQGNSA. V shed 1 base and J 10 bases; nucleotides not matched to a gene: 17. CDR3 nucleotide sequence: TGTGCCAGCAGCTTAGGATCTTACGGTACTAGCGGGGGGTTTCGGGAGCAGTTCTTC. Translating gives CASSLGSYGTSGGFREQFF.

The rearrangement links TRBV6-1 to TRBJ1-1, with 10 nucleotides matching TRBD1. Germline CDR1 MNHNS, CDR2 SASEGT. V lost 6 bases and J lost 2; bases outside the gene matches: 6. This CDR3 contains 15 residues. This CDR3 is CASSPRDRGNTEAFF. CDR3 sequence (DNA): TGTGCCAGCAGCCCCCGGGACAGGGGAAACACTGAAGCTTTCTTT.